This is a list of T cell receptor beta chains from one sample in a study of post-analysis software for immune sequencing data. One entry per CDR3 protein, called by TCRdb with MiXCR from the PCR reads. Of roughly 400,000 distinct CDR3 sequences listed, approximately 42% are singletons. Sequencing input: blood. The receptors originated from a girl aged 2 to 10 with multiple sclerosis. CDR3s include the opening cysteine and the closing phenylalanine or tryptophan. Each record gives: D gene, J gene, V gene, clone size, CDR3 protein, CDR3 DNA. The D gene is left open where the match is weak. Where a row states a size, it is once, few, many or the class of an expanded clone; other rows omit it.

>.|TRBJ1-5|TRBV12-3/TRBV12-4|.
CASSTDQLGTQHF
TGTGCCAGCAGTACCGACCAGCTTGGGACCCAGCATTTT
>TRBD2|TRBJ2-1|TRBV5-1|once
CASSSAALAGYNEQFF
TGCGCCAGCAGCTCGGCTGCACTAGCGGGATACAATGAGCAGTTCTTC
>.|TRBJ2-5|TRBV6-5|.
CASRRGTLQETQYF
TGTGCCAGCCGACGGGGCACCCTCCAAGAGACCCAGTACTTC
>.|TRBJ2-1|TRBV27|once
CASSFRPGFGGNEQFF
TGTGCCAGCAGTTTCAGACCGGGATTTGGGGGGAATGAGCAGTTCTTC
>.|TRBJ2-5|TRBV4-3|.
CASSQDRKQETQYF
TGCGCCAGCAGCCAAGATCGTAAGCAAGAGACCCAGTACTTC
>TRBD1|TRBJ1-4|TRBV25-1|.
CASSEQGVALNEKLFF
TGTGCCAGCAGTGAACAGGGGGTGGCCCTTAATGAAAAACTGTTTTTT
>.|TRBJ2-7|TRBV2|.
CASSTTGSSYEQYF
TGTGCCAGCAGTACGACAGGTAGCTCCTACGAGCAGTACTTC
>TRBD1|TRBJ1-2|TRBV6-5|few
CATYRGPGGYTF
TGTGCCACGTACAGGGGGCCGGGTGGCTACACCTTC
>.|TRBJ2-1|TRBV13|.
CASSSLPGQSSYNEQFF
TGTGCCAGCAGCTCCCTACCGGGACAAAGCTCCTACAATGAGCAGTTCTTC
>.|TRBJ1-5|TRBV7-7|few
CASGEGNNQPQHF
TGTGCTAGCGGGGAAGGAAATAATCAGCCCCAGCATTTT
>.|TRBJ2-5|TRBV7-2|few
CASSLVGFQETQYF
TGTGCCAGCAGCTTAGTCGGGTTCCAAGAGACCCAGTACTTC
>.|TRBJ2-1|TRBV7-8|.
CASSWGGQSSYNEQFF
TGTGCCAGCAGCTGGGGCGGACAAAGCTCCTACAATGAGCAGTTCTTC
>.|TRBJ1-6|TRBV19|once
CASSRPGAVSLPLHF
TGTGCCAGTAGTAGACCGGGGGCCGTATCTCTTCCCCTCCACTTT
>TRBD1|TRBJ2-7|TRBV6-5|few
CASSLGTGNYEQYF
TGTGCCAGCAGCCTAGGGACAGGGAACTACGAGCAGTACTTC
>.|TRBJ2-7|TRBV14|once
CASSPFEVYEQYF
TGTGCCAGCAGCCCATTCGAGGTCTACGAGCAGTACTTC
>TRBD2|TRBJ2-5|TRBV7-2|.
CASSLAPWRGEETQYF
TGCGCCAGCAGCTTAGCGCCTTGGCGGGGGGAAGAGACCCAGTACTTC
>.|TRBJ2-7|TRBV20-1|few
CSAGRLVVGPLPYEQYF
TGCAGTGCAGGGAGACTAGTAGTGGGCCCCTTACCCTACGAGCAGTACTTC